A selection of T cell receptor beta chains follows, all from one sample in a study of blood T cell repertoires in COVID-19. TCRdb keeps only in-frame clones here, not all; method: immunoSEQ multiplex PCR. Of over 250,000 clones in the sample, 85% to 90% were seen once. Sequencing input: peripheral blood. The receptors shown here come from a woman between 40 and 50 years old who had recovered from COVID-19. Each CDR3 is given with its conserved first and last residue. The D gene is left open where the match is weak. Clone size appears in some rows only: once, few, many, or a class for an expanded clone.

clone size: NA; J gene: TRBJ1-6; D gene: NA; V gene: TRBV27; CDR3 protein: CASSFLPLSSYNSPLHF; CDR3 DNA: TGTGCCAGCAGTTTTCTGCCCTTGAGCTCCTATAATTCACCCCTCCACTTT
clone size: NA; J gene: TRBJ2-1; D gene: TRBD2; V gene: TRBV7-3; CDR3 protein: CASSPTQTSGSEQFF; CDR3 DNA: TGTGCCAGCAGCCCCACCCAAACTAGCGGTTCGGAGCAGTTCTTC
clone size: many; J gene: TRBJ1-4; D gene: TRBD1; V gene: TRBV29-1; CDR3 protein: CSVGQGAREKLFF; CDR3 DNA: TGCAGCGTTGGACAGGGGGCGCGTGAAAAACTGTTTTTT
clone size: NA; J gene: TRBJ1-5; D gene: NA; V gene: TRBV6-6; CDR3 protein: CASSTGVVVHF; CDR3 DNA: TGTGCCAGCAGTACCGGGGTGGTTGTGCATTTT
clone size: NA; J gene: TRBJ1-2; D gene: NA; V gene: TRBV6-4; CDR3 protein: CASALRGSGYTF; CDR3 DNA: TGTGCCAGCGCCCTCCGGGGGTCTGGCTACACCTTC
clone size: once; J gene: TRBJ2-5; D gene: TRBD2; V gene: TRBV7-6; CDR3 protein: CASSLWLAGGPGQETQYF; CDR3 DNA: TGTGCCAGCAGCTTATGGCTAGCGGGAGGGCCGGGGCAAGAGACCCAGTACTTC
clone size: NA; J gene: TRBJ2-3; D gene: NA; V gene: TRBV18; CDR3 protein: CASSPAAGRTDTQYF; CDR3 DNA: TGTGCCAGCTCACCCGCGGCGGGGCGCACAGATACGCAGTATTTT
clone size: NA; J gene: TRBJ1-1; D gene: TRBD1; V gene: TRBV12-5; CDR3 protein: CASGLAPGQGGTEAFF; CDR3 DNA: TGTGCTAGTGGTTTGGCCCCGGGACAGGGGGGCACTGAAGCTTTCTTT
clone size: NA; J gene: TRBJ2-5; D gene: NA; V gene: TRBV9; CDR3 protein: CASSYSGREGGETQYF; CDR3 DNA: TGTGCCAGCAGCTACTCCGGGCGAGAGGGGGGGGAGACCCAGTACTTC
clone size: NA; J gene: TRBJ2-3; D gene: TRBD2; V gene: TRBV7-8; CDR3 protein: CASKTRAGRTDTQYF; CDR3 DNA: TGTGCCAGTAAGACGAGAGCGGGGCGCACAGATACGCAGTATTTT
clone size: NA; J gene: TRBJ1-1; D gene: NA; V gene: TRBV10-3; CDR3 protein: CAHSKMNTEAFF; CDR3 DNA: TGTGCCCACAGCAAGATGAACACTGAAGCTTTCTTT
clone size: few; J gene: TRBJ1-1; D gene: TRBD1; V gene: TRBV6-5; CDR3 protein: CASSPTGAPHEAFF; CDR3 DNA: TGTGCCAGCAGCCCAACAGGGGCCCCTCATGAAGCTTTCTTT
clone size: NA; J gene: TRBJ1-4; D gene: NA; V gene: TRBV18; CDR3 protein: CASSPGENLFF; CDR3 DNA: TGTGCCAGCTCACCAGGGGAGAACTTGTTTTTT
clone size: once; J gene: TRBJ1-5; D gene: NA; V gene: TRBV6-6; CDR3 protein: CASTSGGQPQHF; CDR3 DNA: TGTGCCAGCACCTCGGGGGGTCAGCCCCAGCATTTT
clone size: once; J gene: TRBJ1-3; D gene: NA; V gene: TRBV27; CDR3 protein: CASSLQGNSGNTIYF; CDR3 DNA: TGTGCCAGCAGTTTACAGGGAAACTCTGGAAACACCATATATTTT
clone size: NA; J gene: TRBJ2-1; D gene: NA; V gene: TRBV5-1; CDR3 protein: CASSLQLLNYNEQFF; CDR3 DNA: TGCGCCAGCAGCTTGCAACTACTAAACTACAATGAGCAGTTCTTC
clone size: NA; J gene: TRBJ2-2; D gene: NA; V gene: TRBV24-1; CDR3 protein: CATRGWAGGRTGELFF; CDR3 DNA: TGTGCCACCCGTGGGTGGGCAGGCGGGCGGACCGGGGAGCTATTTTTT
clone size: NA; J gene: TRBJ1-1; D gene: NA; V gene: TRBV24-1; CDR3 protein: CATSDPRGGTEAFF; CDR3 DNA: TGTGCCACCAGTGACCCGCGGGGGGGCACTGAAGCTTTCTTT
clone size: NA; J gene: TRBJ1-1; D gene: TRBD1; V gene: TRBV6-5; CDR3 protein: CASRSTGGTEAFF; CDR3 DNA: TGTGCCAGCAGGTCGACAGGGGGCACTGAAGCTTTCTTT
clone size: NA; J gene: TRBJ2-4; D gene: NA; V gene: TRBV30; CDR3 protein: CAWRPDYIVDIQYF; CDR3 DNA: TGTGCCTGGAGGCCGGACTATATAGTGGACATTCAGTACTTC
clone size: NA; J gene: TRBJ1-1; D gene: NA; V gene: TRBV14; CDR3 protein: CASSPRTGFDTEAFF; CDR3 DNA: TGTGCCAGCAGCCCCAGAACAGGGTTCGACACTGAAGCTTTCTTT
clone size: NA; J gene: TRBJ2-2; D gene: NA; V gene: TRBV2; CDR3 protein: CASRPQFTGELFF; CDR3 DNA: TGTGCCAGCAGACCTCAGTTCACCGGGGAGCTGTTTTTT
clone size: NA; J gene: TRBJ2-1; D gene: TRBD2; V gene: TRBV3-1/TRBV3-2; CDR3 protein: CASSPGGRGGYNEQFF; CDR3 DNA: TGTGCCAGCAGCCCCGGGGGGCGGGGGGGCTACAATGAGCAGTTCTTC
clone size: NA; J gene: TRBJ1-2; D gene: NA; V gene: TRBV6-5; CDR3 protein: CASSYSMPGRGYGYTF; CDR3 DNA: TGTGCCAGCAGTTACTCGATGCCGGGCAGGGGCTATGGCTACACCTTC
clone size: NA; J gene: TRBJ2-3; D gene: NA; V gene: TRBV19; CDR3 protein: CATPPLRMRTDTQYF; CDR3 DNA: TGTGCCACCCCCCCCCTGAGGATGCGCACAGATACGCAGTATTTT
clone size: NA; J gene: TRBJ2-4; D gene: NA; V gene: TRBV7-9; CDR3 protein: CASSPAGQGGYIQYF; CDR3 DNA: TGTGCCAGCAGCCCAGCGGGTCAGGGGGGTTACATTCAGTACTTC
clone size: NA; J gene: TRBJ2-5; D gene: TRBD2; V gene: TRBV10-3; CDR3 protein: CAISEVGPQALGGQETQYF; CDR3 DNA: TGTGCCATCAGTGAGGTTGGGCCCCAGGCCCTCGGGGGGCAAGAGACCCAGTACTTC
clone size: NA; J gene: TRBJ1-1; D gene: TRBD1; V gene: TRBV5-6; CDR3 protein: CASSLVGGRGWNTEAFF; CDR3 DNA: TGTGCCAGCAGCTTGGTGGGCGGCAGGGGGTGGAACACTGAAGCTTTCTTT
clone size: NA; J gene: TRBJ1-1; D gene: NA; V gene: TRBV3-1/TRBV3-2; CDR3 protein: CATRAPGRTEAFF; CDR3 DNA: TGTGCCACCAGGGCCCCGGGGAGGACTGAAGCTTTCTTT
clone size: NA; J gene: TRBJ1-2; D gene: NA; V gene: TRBV2; CDR3 protein: CASWRVRYGYTF; CDR3 DNA: TGTGCCAGCTGGAGGGTACGCTATGGCTACACCTTC
clone size: NA; J gene: TRBJ1-2; D gene: NA; V gene: TRBV30; CDR3 protein: CAWSPRHQDGYTF; CDR3 DNA: TGTGCCTGGAGTCCCAGACACCAGGATGGCTACACCTTC
clone size: NA; J gene: TRBJ2-5; D gene: NA; V gene: TRBV15; CDR3 protein: CATSRDRQGETQYF; CDR3 DNA: TGTGCCACCAGCAGAGATCGGCAGGGGGAGACCCAGTACTTC
clone size: NA; J gene: TRBJ2-7; D gene: TRBD2; V gene: TRBV4-2; CDR3 protein: CASSQAGVVAGSYEQYF; CDR3 DNA: TGTGCCAGCAGCCAAGCCGGAGTGGTAGCGGGCTCCTACGAGCAGTACTTC
clone size: NA; J gene: TRBJ1-5; D gene: NA; V gene: TRBV12-3/TRBV12-4; CDR3 protein: CASLASGGPQHF; CDR3 DNA: TGTGCCAGCCTCGCGTCCGGAGGGCCCCAGCATTTT
clone size: many; J gene: TRBJ2-2; D gene: TRBD2; V gene: TRBV28; CDR3 protein: CASSWGPTSGSGELFF; CDR3 DNA: TGTGCCAGCAGTTGGGGGCCGACTAGCGGGAGCGGGGAGCTGTTTTTT
clone size: NA; J gene: TRBJ2-1; D gene: TRBD2; V gene: TRBV9; CDR3 protein: CASSVGGRPPDNEQFF; CDR3 DNA: TGTGCCAGCAGCGTTGGCGGGAGGCCACCAGACAATGAGCAGTTCTTC
clone size: NA; J gene: TRBJ2-1; D gene: TRBD2; V gene: TRBV25-1; CDR3 protein: CASSEVLAGAGYNEQFF; CDR3 DNA: TGTGCCAGCAGTGAGGTACTAGCGGGAGCGGGGTACAATGAGCAGTTCTTC
clone size: NA; J gene: TRBJ2-1; D gene: TRBD2; V gene: TRBV12-3/TRBV12-4; CDR3 protein: CASLAGAYNEQFF; CDR3 DNA: TGTGCCAGCCTAGCGGGGGCCTACAATGAGCAGTTCTTC
clone size: once; J gene: TRBJ1-1; D gene: NA; V gene: TRBV27; CDR3 protein: CASSLSRETEAFF; CDR3 DNA: TGTGCCAGCAGTTTATCGCGGGAGACTGAAGCTTTCTTT
clone size: NA; J gene: TRBJ1-1; D gene: NA; V gene: TRBV4-3; CDR3 protein: CASSHQGGTTSEAFF; CDR3 DNA: TGCGCCAGCAGCCACCAAGGCGGGACCACTTCTGAAGCTTTCTTT
clone size: NA; J gene: TRBJ1-2; D gene: NA; V gene: TRBV6-2/TRBV6-3; CDR3 protein: CASSPRQASYYGYTF; CDR3 DNA: TGTGCCAGCAGCCCTCGACAGGCGAGTTACTATGGCTACACCTTC
clone size: NA; J gene: TRBJ2-5; D gene: TRBD2; V gene: TRBV5-6; CDR3 protein: CASAPGLAAETQYF; CDR3 DNA: TGTGCCAGCGCACCGGGACTAGCTGCAGAGACCCAGTACTTC
clone size: NA; J gene: TRBJ2-5; D gene: NA; V gene: TRBV7-9; CDR3 protein: CASGGPEETQYF; CDR3 DNA: TGTGCCAGCGGGGGCCCGGAAGAGACCCAGTACTTC
clone size: few; J gene: TRBJ2-2; D gene: TRBD1; V gene: TRBV7-2; CDR3 protein: CASRETGANTGELFF; CDR3 DNA: TGTGCCAGCAGAGAAACAGGGGCGAACACCGGGGAGCTGTTTTTT